Listed below are T cell receptor beta chains from one sample, sequenced in a study of post-analysis software for immune sequencing data. TCRdb re-analysed the PCR reads in MiXCR, keeping a single row per CDR3 protein. In the table there are 550,000 to 700,000 distinct CDR3 sequences, 44% of which are singletons. The sample consisted of blood. Receptors were obtained from a girl between 10 and 17 years old with multiple sclerosis. CDR3s include the opening cysteine and the closing phenylalanine or tryptophan.

v_gene	j_gene	CDR3aa
TRBV20-1	TRBJ2-7	CSANRGYEQYF
TRBV7-9	TRBJ2-1	CASSSSFHRENEQFF
TRBV20-1	TRBJ2-1	CSARDPPPRNSGEQFF
TRBV6-5	TRBJ1-2	CASRRRTGGTYGYTF
TRBV20-1	TRBJ2-3	CSARQGATADTQYF
TRBV5-1	TRBJ2-3	CASSFSAGQPTDTQYF
TRBV7-8	TRBJ2-3	CASSLFGGRAGTDTQYF
TRBV12-3/TRBV12-4	TRBJ1-6	CASSFSGGNSPLHF
TRBV5-5	TRBJ1-2	CASSLNMMGGYTF
TRBV7-2	TRBJ2-7	CASRPTSGPYEQYF
TRBV20-1	TRBJ2-1	CSANTPGRPYNEQFF
TRBV10-3	TRBJ2-7	CAIMDHSGTYEQYF
TRBV7-2	TRBJ1-1	CASSLGLQGLSTEAFF
TRBV4-1	.	CASSDSGMLGKNIQYF
TRBV4-2	TRBJ2-1	CASSHGLDNEQFF
TRBV7-6	TRBJ1-2	CASSPRLTGRNGYTF
TRBV7-9	TRBJ2-1	CASSLIPGLSPSSSYNEQFF
TRBV7-3	TRBJ2-2	CASSFEGTGELFF
TRBV20-1	TRBJ2-1	CSAPRGEVYEQFF
TRBV5-1	TRBJ2-1	CASRREYNEQFF
TRBV7-2	TRBJ2-3	CASSLDWGRRTDTQYF
TRBV11-2	TRBJ2-3	CASRTKGVISTDTQYF
TRBV6-4	TRBJ2-6	CASSDSPGANVLTF
TRBV7-9	TRBJ2-3	CASSLVPGPDTQYF
TRBV7-3	TRBJ1-1	CASSFSGTENTEAFF
TRBV7-9	TRBJ2-7	CASSSRLVGPYEQYF
TRBV25-1	TRBJ2-7	CACSGGTAEQYF
TRBV18	TRBJ1-4	CASAKGRAEEKLFF
TRBV7-9	TRBJ2-5	CASSLTFSAGEETQYF
TRBV5-5	TRBJ2-5	CASSSGGLETQYF
TRBV5-1	TRBJ2-3	CASSLSRESDTQYF
TRBV7-9	.	CASSSSNRAGETQYF
TRBV5-1	TRBJ2-1	CASSPGLAGGGSYNEQFF
TRBV9	TRBJ2-7	CASSADVAGGTPYEQYF
TRBV4-1	TRBJ2-3	CASSQDQPGVGDTQYF
TRBV28	TRBJ2-7	CASSSVSSGSYEQYF
TRBV28	TRBJ2-1	CASSSQEFFPAGTLNEQFF
TRBV7-3	TRBJ2-3	CASSDSKRGGTDTQYF
TRBV20-1	TRBJ2-1	CSGGLAGMFEQFF
TRBV12-3/TRBV12-4	TRBJ2-7	CASTTSGRYEQYF
TRBV11-1	TRBJ2-5	CASSSTDEQYF
TRBV5-1	TRBJ2-1	CASSSGQGVPYNEQFF
TRBV12-3/TRBV12-4	TRBJ1-1	CASRGRGGGTEAFF
TRBV7-6	TRBJ2-5	CASSSRGIMETQYF
TRBV7-2	TRBJ1-2	CASSLEGGLAYGYTF
TRBV13	TRBJ2-5	CASSLGGTSGSLQETQYF
TRBV18	TRBJ2-3	CASSPDRTTDTQYF
TRBV20-1	TRBJ2-3	CSARDQLAGITDTQYF
TRBV4-1	TRBJ1-2	CASSHPLRDRPYGYTF
TRBV2	TRBJ2-1	CASTREVAAQFF
TRBV24-1	TRBJ2-1	CATSGQLAGVFNEQFF
TRBV12-3/TRBV12-4	TRBJ2-3	CAGSGGNTDTQYF
TRBV29-1	TRBJ2-1	CSVRTSGRANEQFF
TRBV11-2	TRBJ2-3	CASSLHSTSGKDTQYF
TRBV12-3/TRBV12-4	TRBJ2-6	CASTPDGLISGASVLTF
TRBV29-1	TRBJ1-1	CSVETRDRGLGSEAFF
TRBV29-1	TRBJ2-1	CSVEQGWTGNEQFF
TRBV20-1	TRBJ1-5	CSARGRLLNQPQHF